The present TCR beta chain was sequenced within a study of T cells after yellow fever vaccination. Across the study: Low-cell-number fractions were prepared with SMART-Seq v4 Ultra Low Input.

TCRdb passed the 5' RACE reads through MiXCR, listing each CDR3 protein once. The sample yields some 320,000 distinct CDR3 sequences, around 11% seen once. The V gene's germline CDR1 is LGHNA and CDR2 YNFKEQ. The V end was cut by 4 bases, the J end by 2 bases, with 12 bases between. CDR3 length: 15 residues. The receptor comes from a man younger than 35 who received the YFV17D yellow fever vaccine. The sample in question was CD4+ T cells sorted from PBMCs, obtained 45 days after the yellow fever booster vaccination. The J gene is TRBJ1-3, the V gene TRBV4-2, with a tentative D call TRBD1 (5 bases). CDR3: CASSPGAEAGNTIYF. CDR3 DNA sequence: TGTGCCAGCAGCCCCGGGGCAGAAGCTGGAAACACCATATATTTT.